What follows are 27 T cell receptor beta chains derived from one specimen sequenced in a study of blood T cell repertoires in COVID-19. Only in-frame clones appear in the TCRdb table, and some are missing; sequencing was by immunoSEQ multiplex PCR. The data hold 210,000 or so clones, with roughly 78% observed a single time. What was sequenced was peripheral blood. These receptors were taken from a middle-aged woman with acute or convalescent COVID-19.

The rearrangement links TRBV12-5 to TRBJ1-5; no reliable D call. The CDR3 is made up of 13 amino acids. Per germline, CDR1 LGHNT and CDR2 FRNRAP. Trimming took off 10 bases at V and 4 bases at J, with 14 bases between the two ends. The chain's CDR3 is CATQKYGNQPQHF. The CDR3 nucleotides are TGTGCTACCCAGAAATATGGTAATCAGCCCCAGCATTTT. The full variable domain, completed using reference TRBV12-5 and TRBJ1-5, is DARVTQTPRHKVTEMGQEVTMRCQPILGHNTVFWYRQTMMQGLELLAYFRNRAPLDDSGMPKDRFSAEMPDATLATLKIQPSEPRDSAVYFCATQKYGNQPQHFGDGTRLSIL.

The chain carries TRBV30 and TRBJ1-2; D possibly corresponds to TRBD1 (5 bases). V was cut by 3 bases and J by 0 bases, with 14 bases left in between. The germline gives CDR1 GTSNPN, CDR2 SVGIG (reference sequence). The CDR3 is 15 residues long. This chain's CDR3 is CAWRAPRGTNYGYTF. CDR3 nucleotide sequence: TGTGCCTGGAGGGCGCCGCGGGGGACTAACTATGGCTACACCTTC.

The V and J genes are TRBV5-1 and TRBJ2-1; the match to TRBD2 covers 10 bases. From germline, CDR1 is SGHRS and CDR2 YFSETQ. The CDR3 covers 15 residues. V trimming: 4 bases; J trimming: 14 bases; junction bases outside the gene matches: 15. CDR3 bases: TGCGCCAGCAGCGTGGTAGCGGGGGGCCCAGTGAGCAAGTTCTTC. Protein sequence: CASSVVAGGPVSKFF.

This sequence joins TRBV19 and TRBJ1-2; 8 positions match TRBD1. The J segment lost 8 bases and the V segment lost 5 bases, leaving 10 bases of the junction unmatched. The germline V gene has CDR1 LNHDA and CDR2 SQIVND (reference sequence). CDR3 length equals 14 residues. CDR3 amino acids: CASSSRGQGQGYTF. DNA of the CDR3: TGTGCCAGTAGTTCTCGCGGACAGGGTCAAGGCTACACCTTC.

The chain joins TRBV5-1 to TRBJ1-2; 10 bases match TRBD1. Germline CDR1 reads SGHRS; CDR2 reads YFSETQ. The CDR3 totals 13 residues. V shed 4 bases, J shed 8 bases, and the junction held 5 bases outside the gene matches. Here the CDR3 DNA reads TGCGCCAGCAGCGAAGACAGGGGGCGAGGCTACACCTTC. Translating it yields CASSEDRGRGYTF.

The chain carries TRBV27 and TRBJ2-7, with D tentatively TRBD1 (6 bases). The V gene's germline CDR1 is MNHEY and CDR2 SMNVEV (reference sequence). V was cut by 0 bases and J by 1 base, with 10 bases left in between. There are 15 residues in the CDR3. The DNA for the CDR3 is TGTGCCAGCAGTTTATCGGTTACAGGGTCCTACGAGCAGTACTTC. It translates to CASSLSVTGSYEQYF.

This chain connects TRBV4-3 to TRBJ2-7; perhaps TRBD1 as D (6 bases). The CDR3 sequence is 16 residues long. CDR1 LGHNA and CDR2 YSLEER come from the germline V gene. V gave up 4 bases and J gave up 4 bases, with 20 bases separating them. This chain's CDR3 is CASSPETGTSPYEQYF. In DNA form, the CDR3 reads TGCGCCAGCAGCCCGGAAACCGGGACATCTCCTTACGAGCAGTACTTC.

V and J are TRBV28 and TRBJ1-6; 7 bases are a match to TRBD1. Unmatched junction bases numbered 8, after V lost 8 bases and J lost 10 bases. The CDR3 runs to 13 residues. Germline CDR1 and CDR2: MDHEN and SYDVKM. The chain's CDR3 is CASAGQVGSPLHF. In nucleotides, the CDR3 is TGTGCCAGCGCTGGACAGGTTGGCTCACCCCTCCACTTT. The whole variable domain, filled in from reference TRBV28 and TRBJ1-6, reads DVKVTQSSRYLVKRTGEKVFLECVQDMDHENMFWYRQDPGLGLRLIYFSYDVKMKEKGDIPEGYSVSREKKERFSLILESASTNQTSMYLCASAGQVGSPLHFGNGTRLTVT.

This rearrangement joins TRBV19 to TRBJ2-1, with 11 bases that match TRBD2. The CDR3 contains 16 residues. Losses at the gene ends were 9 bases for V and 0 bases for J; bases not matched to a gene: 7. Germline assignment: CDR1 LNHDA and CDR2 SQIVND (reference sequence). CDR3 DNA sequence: TGTGCCAGCAATAGCGGGAGGGCGTCCTCCTACAATGAGCAGTTCTTC. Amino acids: CASNSGRASSYNEQFF.

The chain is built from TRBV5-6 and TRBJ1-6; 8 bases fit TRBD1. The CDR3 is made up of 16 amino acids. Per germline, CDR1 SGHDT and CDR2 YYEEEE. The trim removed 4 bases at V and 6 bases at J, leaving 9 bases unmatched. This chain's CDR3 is CASSDRRGLFNSPLHF. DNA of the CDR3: TGTGCCAGCAGCGATCGCAGGGGGCTATTTAATTCACCCCTCCACTTT.

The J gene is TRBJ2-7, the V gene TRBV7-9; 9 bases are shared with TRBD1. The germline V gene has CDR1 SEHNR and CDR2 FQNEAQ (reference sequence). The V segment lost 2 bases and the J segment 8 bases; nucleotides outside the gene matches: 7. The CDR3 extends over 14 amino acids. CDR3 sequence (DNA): TGTGCCAGCAGCTTACCAGGGACAGGGACTAAGCAGTACTTC. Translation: CASSLPGTGTKQYF.

CDR3 nucleotide sequence: TGTGCCAGCAGCTTTCCGACTAGCGGGAGCTTCCGGGAGCAGTACTTC. This codes for CASSFPTSGSFREQYF. The V and J genes are TRBV5-8 and TRBJ2-7; 12 nucleotides match TRBD2. With V trimmed by 2 bases and J by 7 bases, 10 bases remained unmatched. Per germline, CDR1 SGHTS and CDR2 YDEGEE. This CDR3 has 16 amino acids.

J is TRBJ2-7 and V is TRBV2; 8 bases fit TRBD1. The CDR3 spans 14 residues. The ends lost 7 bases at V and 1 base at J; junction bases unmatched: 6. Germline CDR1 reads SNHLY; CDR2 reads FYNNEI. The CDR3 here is CASTVDRASYEQYF. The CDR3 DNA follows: TGTGCCAGCACCGTGGACAGGGCATCCTACGAGCAGTACTTC. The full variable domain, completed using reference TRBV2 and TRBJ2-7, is EPEVTQTPSHQVTQMGQEVILRCVPISNHLYFYWYRQILGQKVEFLVSFYNNEISEKSEIFDDQFSVERPDGSNFTLKIRSTKLEDSAMYFCASTVDRASYEQYFGPGTRLTVT.

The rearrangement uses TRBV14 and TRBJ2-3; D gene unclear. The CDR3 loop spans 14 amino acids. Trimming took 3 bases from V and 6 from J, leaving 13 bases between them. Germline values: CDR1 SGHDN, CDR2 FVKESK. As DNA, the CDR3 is TGTGCCAGCAGCCAGACTCTGCCTACCGATACGCAGTATTTT. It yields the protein CASSQTLPTDTQYF. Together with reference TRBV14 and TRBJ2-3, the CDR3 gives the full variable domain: EAGVTQFPSHSVIEKGQTVTLRCDPISGHDNLYWYRRVMGKEIKFLLHFVKESKQDESGMPNNRFLAERTGGTYSTLKVQPAELEDSGVYFCASSQTLPTDTQYFGPGTRLTVL.

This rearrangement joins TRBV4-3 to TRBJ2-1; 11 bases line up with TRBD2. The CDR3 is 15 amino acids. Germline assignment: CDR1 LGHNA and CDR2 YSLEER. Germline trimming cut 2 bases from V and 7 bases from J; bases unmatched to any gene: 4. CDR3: CASSQYGTSGNEQFF. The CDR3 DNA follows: TGCGCCAGCAGCCAATACGGGACTAGCGGAAATGAGCAGTTCTTC.

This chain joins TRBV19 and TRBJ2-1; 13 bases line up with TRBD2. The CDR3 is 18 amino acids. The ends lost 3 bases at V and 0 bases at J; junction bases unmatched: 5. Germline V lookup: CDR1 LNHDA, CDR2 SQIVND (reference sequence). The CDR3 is CASSIRTSGGSSYNEQFF. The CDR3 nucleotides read TGTGCCAGTAGTATCCGGACTAGCGGGGGCAGCTCCTACAATGAGCAGTTCTTC.

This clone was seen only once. The CDR3 spells CASSLAGQGGTEAFF. The CDR3 nucleotides read TGTGCCAGCAGCTTAGCGGGACAGGGAGGGACTGAAGCTTTCTTT. The V gene is TRBV7-8, the J gene TRBJ1-1; 9 bases match TRBD1. CDR1 is SGHVS, CDR2 FQNEAQ, per germline. The CDR3 is 15 amino acids. With 0 bases clipped from V and 5 bases from J, the junction kept 4 bases outside the gene matches.

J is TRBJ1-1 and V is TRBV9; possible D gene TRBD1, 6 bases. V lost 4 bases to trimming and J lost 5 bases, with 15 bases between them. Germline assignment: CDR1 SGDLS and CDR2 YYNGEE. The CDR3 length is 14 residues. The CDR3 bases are TGTGCCAGCAGCCTCCGACAGGCTGGGACTGAAGCTTTCTTT. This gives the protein CASSLRQAGTEAFF. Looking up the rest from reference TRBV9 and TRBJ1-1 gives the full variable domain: DSGVTQTPKHLITATGQRVTLRCSPRSGDLSVYWYQQSLDQGLQFLIQYYNGEERAKGNILERFSAQQFPDLHSELNLSSLELGDSALYFCASSLRQAGTEAFFGQGTRLTVV.

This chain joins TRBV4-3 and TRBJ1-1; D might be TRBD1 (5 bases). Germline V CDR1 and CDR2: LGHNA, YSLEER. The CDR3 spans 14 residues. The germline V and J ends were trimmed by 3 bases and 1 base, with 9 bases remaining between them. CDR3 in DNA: TGCGCCAGCAGCCAGGTTACAGGGAACACTGAAGCTTTCTTT. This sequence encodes CASSQVTGNTEAFF.

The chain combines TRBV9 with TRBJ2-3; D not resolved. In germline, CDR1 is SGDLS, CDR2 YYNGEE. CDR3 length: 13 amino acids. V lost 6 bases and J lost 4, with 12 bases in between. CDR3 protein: CASTRTVADTQYF. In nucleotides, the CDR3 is TGTGCCAGCACTCGTACTGTGGCAGATACGCAGTATTTT.

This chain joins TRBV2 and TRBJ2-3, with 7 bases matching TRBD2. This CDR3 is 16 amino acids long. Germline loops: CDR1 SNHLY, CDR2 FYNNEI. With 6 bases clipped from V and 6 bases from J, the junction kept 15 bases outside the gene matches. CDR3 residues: CASSPIGLAAQDTQYF. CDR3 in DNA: TGTGCCAGCAGCCCCATCGGGCTAGCGGCTCAGGATACGCAGTATTTT.

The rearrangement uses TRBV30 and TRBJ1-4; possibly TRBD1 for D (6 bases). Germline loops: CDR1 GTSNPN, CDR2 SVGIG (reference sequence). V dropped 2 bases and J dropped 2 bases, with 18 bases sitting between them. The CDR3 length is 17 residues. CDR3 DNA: TGTGCCTGGAGTCGGTATTCAGGGGCGGATACTAATGAAAAACTGTTTTTT. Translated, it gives CAWSRYSGADTNEKLFF.

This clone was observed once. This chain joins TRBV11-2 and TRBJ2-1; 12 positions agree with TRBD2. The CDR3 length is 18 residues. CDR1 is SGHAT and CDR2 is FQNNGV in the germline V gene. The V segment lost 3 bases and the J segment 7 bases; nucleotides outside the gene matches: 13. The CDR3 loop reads CASSLTSGRRYVGNEQFF. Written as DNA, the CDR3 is TGTGCCAGCAGCTTGACTAGCGGGAGACGTTACGTAGGGAATGAGCAGTTCTTC.

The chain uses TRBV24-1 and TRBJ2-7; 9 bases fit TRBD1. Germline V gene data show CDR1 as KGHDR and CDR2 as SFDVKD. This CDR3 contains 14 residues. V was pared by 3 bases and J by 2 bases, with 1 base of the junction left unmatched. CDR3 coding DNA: TGTGCCACCAGTGATGGGGACAGGGCCTACGAGCAGTACTTC. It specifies CATSDGDRAYEQYF.

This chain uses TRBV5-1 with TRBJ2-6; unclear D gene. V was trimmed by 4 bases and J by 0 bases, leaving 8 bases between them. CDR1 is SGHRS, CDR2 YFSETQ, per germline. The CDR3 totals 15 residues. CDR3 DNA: TGCGCCAGCAGCGCTTCCAGCTCTGGGGCCAACGTCCTGACTTTC. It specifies CASSASSSGANVLTF. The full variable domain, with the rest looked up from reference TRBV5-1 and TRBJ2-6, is KAGVTQTPRYLIKTRGQQVTLSCSPISGHRSVSWYQQTPGQGLQFLFEYFSETQRNKGNFPGRFSGRQFSNSRSEMNVSTLELGDSALYLCASSASSSGANVLTFGAGSRLTVL.

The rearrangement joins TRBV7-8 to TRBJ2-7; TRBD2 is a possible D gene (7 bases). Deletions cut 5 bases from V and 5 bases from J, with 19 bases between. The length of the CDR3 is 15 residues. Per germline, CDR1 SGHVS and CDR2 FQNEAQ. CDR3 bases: TGTGCCAGCAGCACCTGGGGGGGCATGCGGGACGAGCAGTACTTC. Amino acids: CASSTWGGMRDEQYF.

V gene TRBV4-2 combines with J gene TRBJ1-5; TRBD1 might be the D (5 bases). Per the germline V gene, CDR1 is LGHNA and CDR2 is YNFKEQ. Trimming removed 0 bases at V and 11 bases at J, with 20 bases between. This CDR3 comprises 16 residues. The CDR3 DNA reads TGTGCCAGCAGCCAAGATAAGGGGTCCATACTTGGGTCCCAGCATTTT. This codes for CASSQDKGSILGSQHF.